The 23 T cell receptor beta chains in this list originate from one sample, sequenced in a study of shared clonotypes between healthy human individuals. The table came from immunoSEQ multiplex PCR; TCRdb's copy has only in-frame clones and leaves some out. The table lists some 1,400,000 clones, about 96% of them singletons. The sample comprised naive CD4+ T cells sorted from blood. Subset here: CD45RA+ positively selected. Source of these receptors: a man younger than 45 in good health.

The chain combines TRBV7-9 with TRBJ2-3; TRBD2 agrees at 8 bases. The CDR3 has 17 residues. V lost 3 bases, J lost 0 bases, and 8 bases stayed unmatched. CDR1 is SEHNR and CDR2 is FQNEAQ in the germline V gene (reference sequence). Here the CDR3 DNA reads TGTGCCAGCAGCTTTAGGACTCCTAGCGGGAGCACAGATACGCAGTATTTT. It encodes CASSFRTPSGSTDTQYF.

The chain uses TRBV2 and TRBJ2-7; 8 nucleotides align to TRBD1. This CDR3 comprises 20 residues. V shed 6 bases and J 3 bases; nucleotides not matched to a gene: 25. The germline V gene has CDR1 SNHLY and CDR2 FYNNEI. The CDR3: CASSIYPPGQANFGLYEQYF. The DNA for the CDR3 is TGTGCCAGCAGCATATACCCCCCGGGACAGGCCAACTTCGGCCTCTACGAGCAGTACTTC.

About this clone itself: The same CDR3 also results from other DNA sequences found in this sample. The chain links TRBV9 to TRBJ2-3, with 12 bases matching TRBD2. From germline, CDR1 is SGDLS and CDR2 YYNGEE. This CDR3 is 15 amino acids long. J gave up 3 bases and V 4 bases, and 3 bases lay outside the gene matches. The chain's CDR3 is CASSPTSGRTDTQYF. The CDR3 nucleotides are TGTGCCAGCAGCCCGACTAGCGGGAGAACAGATACGCAGTATTTT. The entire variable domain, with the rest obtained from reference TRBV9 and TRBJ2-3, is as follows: DSGVTQTPKHLITATGQRVTLRCSPRSGDLSVYWYQQSLDQGLQFLIQYYNGEERAKGNILERFSAQQFPDLHSELNLSSLELGDSALYFCASSPTSGRTDTQYFGPGTRLTVL.

CDR3 sequence reads: CAITKVQGERAFF. The CDR3 DNA reads TGTGCCATCACGAAGGTGCAGGGTGAGAGAGCTTTCTTT. The rearrangement links TRBV10-3 to TRBJ1-1; possibly TRBD1 for D (5 bases). The germline V and J ends were trimmed by 7 bases and 10 bases, with 19 bases remaining between them. This CDR3 has 13 amino acids. CDR1 is ENHRY, CDR2 SYGVKD, per germline.

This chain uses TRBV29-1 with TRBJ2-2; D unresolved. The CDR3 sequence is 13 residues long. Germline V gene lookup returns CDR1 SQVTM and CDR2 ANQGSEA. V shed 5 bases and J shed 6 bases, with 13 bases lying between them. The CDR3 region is CSVPAASAGELFF. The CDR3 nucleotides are TGCAGCGTTCCAGCCGCTAGTGCCGGGGAGCTGTTTTTT.

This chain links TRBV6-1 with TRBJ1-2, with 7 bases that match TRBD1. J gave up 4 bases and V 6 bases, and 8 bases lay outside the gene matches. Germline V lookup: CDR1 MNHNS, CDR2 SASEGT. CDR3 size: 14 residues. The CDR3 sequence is CASREAGGIYGYTF. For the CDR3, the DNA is TGTGCCAGCAGGGAGGCAGGGGGAATCTATGGCTACACCTTC.

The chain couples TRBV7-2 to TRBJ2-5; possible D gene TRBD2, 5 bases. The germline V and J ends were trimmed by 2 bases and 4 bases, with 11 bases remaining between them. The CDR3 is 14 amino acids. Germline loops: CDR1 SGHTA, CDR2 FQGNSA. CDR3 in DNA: TGTGCCAGCAGCTTATGGGAGCGCGCAGAGACCCAGTACTTC. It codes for CASSLWERAETQYF.

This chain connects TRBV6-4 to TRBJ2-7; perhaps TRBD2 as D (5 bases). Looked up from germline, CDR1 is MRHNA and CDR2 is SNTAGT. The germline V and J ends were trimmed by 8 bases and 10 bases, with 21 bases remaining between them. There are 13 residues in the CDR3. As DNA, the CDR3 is TGTGCCAGCTCAGACGGGGAAGGCCGGAGTCAGTACTTC. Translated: CASSDGEGRSQYF.

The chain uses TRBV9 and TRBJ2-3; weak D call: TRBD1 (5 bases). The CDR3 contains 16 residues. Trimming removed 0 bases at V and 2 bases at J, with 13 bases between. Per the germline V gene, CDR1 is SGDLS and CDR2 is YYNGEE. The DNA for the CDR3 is TGTGCCAGCAGCGTAGGTAGGGGCGGTGTCACAGATACGCAGTATTTT. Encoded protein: CASSVGRGGVTDTQYF. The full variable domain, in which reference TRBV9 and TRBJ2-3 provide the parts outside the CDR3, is DSGVTQTPKHLITATGQRVTLRCSPRSGDLSVYWYQQSLDQGLQFLIQYYNGEERAKGNILERFSAQQFPDLHSELNLSSLELGDSALYFCASSVGRGGVTDTQYFGPGTRLTVL.

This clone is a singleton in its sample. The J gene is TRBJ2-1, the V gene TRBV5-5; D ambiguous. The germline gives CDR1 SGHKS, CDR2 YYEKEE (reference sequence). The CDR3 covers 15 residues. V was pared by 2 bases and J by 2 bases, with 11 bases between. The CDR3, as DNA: TGTGCCAGCAGCTTTATGGTTGGCCCCTACAATGAGCAGTTCTTC. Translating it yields CASSFMVGPYNEQFF. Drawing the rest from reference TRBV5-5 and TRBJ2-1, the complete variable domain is DAGVTQSPTHLIKTRGQQVTLRCSPISGHKSVSWYQQVLGQGPQFIFQYYEKEERGRGNFPDRFSARQFPNYSSELNVNALLLGDSALYLCASSFMVGPYNEQFFGPGTRLTVL.

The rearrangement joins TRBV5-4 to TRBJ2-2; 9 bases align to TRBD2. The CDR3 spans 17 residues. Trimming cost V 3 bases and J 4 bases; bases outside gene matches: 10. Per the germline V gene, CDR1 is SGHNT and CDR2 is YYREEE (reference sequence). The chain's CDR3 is CASSWDPGLATTGELFF. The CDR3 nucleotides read TGTGCCAGCAGCTGGGACCCGGGACTAGCAACCACCGGGGAGCTGTTTTTT.

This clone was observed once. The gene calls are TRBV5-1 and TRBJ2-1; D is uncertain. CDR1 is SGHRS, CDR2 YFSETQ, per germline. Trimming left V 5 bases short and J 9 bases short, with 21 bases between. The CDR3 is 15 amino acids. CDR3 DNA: TGCGCCAGCAGGTCTTTGAGGAGTGAACGCCGTGAGCAGTTCTTC. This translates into CASRSLRSERREQFF.

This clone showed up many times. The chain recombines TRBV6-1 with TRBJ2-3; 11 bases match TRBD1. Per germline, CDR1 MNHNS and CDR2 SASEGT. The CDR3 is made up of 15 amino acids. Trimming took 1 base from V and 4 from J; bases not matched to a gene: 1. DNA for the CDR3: TGTGCCAGCAGTGAAGGGACAGGGGGCGCAGATACGCAGTATTTT. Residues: CASSEGTGGADTQYF.

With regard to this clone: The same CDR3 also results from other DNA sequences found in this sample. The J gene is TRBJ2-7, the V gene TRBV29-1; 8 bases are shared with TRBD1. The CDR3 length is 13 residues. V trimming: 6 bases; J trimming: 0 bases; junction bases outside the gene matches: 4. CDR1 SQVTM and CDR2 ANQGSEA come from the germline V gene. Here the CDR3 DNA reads TGCAGCGTGCGCACAGGGGGCTCCTACGAGCAGTACTTC. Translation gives CSVRTGGSYEQYF.

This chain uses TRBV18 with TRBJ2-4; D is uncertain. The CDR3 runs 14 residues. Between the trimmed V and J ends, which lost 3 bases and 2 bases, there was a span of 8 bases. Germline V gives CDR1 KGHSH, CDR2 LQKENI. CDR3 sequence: CASSPSVTKNIQYF. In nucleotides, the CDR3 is TGTGCCAGCTCACCGTCGGTCACCAAAAACATTCAGTACTTC.

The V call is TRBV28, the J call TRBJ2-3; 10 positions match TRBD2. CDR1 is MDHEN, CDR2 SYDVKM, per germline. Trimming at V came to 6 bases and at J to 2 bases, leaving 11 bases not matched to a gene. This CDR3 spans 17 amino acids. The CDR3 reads CASRIGGAGGPTDTQYF. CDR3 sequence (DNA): TGTGCCAGCAGGATTGGGGGAGCGGGAGGGCCCACAGATACGCAGTATTTT.

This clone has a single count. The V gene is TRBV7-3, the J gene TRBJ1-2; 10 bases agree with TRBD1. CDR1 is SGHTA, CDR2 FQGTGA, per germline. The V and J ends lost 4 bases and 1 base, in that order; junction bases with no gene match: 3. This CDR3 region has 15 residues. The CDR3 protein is CASSSWDRGNYGYTF. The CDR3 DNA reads TGTGCCAGCAGCTCTTGGGACAGGGGTAACTATGGCTACACCTTC.

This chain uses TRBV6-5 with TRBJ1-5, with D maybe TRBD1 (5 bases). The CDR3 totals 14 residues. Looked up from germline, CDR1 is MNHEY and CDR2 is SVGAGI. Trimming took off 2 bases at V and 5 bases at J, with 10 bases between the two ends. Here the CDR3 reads CASSYLGTYQPQHF. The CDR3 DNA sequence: TGTGCCAGCAGTTACCTGGGGACTTATCAGCCCCAGCATTTT.

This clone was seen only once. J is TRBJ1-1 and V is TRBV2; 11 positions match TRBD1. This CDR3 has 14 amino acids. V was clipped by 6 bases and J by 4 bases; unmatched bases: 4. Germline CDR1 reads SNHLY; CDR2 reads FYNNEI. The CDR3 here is CASSGTGGGTEAFF. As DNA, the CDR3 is TGTGCCAGCAGCGGGACAGGGGGAGGCACTGAAGCTTTCTTT.

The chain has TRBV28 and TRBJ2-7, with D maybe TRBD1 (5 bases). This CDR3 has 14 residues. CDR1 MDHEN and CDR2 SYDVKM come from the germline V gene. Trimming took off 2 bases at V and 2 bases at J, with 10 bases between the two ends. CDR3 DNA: TGTGCCAGCAGTTTAGGTGGGGCAACCTACGAGCAGTACTTC. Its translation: CASSLGGATYEQYF.

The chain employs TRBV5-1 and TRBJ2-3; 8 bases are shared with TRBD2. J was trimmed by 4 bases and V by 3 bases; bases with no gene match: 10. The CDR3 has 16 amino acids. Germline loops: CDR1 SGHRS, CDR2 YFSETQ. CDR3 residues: CASSSQGGRTADTQYF. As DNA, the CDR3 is TGCGCCAGCAGCTCCCAGGGCGGGAGGACCGCAGATACGCAGTATTTT.

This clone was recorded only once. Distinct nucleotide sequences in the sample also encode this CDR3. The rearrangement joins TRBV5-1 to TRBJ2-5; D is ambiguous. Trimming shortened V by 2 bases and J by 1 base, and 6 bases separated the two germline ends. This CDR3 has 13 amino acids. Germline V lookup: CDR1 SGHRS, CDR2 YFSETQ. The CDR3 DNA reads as TGCGCCAGCAGCTTCGGTATCCAAGAGACCCAGTACTTC. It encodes CASSFGIQETQYF.

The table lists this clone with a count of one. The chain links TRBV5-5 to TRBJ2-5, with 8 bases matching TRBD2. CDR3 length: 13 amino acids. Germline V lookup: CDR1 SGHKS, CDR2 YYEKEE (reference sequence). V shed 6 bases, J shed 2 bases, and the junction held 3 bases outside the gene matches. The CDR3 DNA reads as TGTGCCAGCACTCCGGGGGGGCAAGAGACCCAGTACTTC. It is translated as CASTPGGQETQYF.